This TCR beta chain emerged from a study of OX40 agonist ivuxolimab in advanced cancers. In the study overall: Across the patients, intravenous ivuxolimab was delivered every 2 weeks at 0.01 to 10 mg/kg. Partial responses were achieved by three patients, one with hepatocellular carcinoma and two with cutaneous melanoma.

As regards this clone: What it recognizes is unknown.

The protocol was immunoSEQ multiplex PCR, while the TCRdb copy is restricted to in-frame clones and leaves out a portion. The sample lists 60,000 or so clones; nearly 90% were seen once. Study observations and caveats: At 0.1 to 3.0 mg/kg and by week 6, clonal expansion occurred in CD4+ and CD8+ blood T cells.

The V end was cut by 5 bases, the J end by 1 base, with 15 bases between. Germline V gene lookup returns CDR1 KGHSH and CDR2 LQKENI. The CDR3 has 15 residues. The chain carries TRBV18 and TRBJ2-7; tentatively, D is TRBD1 (5 bases). Sample: CD4+ or CD8+ T cells sorted from blood, taken in a trial of the OX40 agonist ivuxolimab. The receptor was derived from an adult with an advanced solid tumor such as melanoma, head and neck, liver or kidney cancer. CDR3 sequence (DNA): TGTGCCAGCTCAGAGACAGAGGTGAATTCCTACGAGCAGTACTTC. Encoded protein: CASSETEVNSYEQYF.